These 23 T cell receptor beta chains were sequenced from one sample in a study of T cells in Graves' hyperthyroidism and ophthalmopathy. RNA transcripts gave rise to amplified TCR beta CDR3 regions. HTBI primers drove first-round RT-PCR of the TCR CDR3. TCRdb called the multiplex PCR reads again in MiXCR, with one record for every CDR3 protein. Here the sample spans some 690,000 distinct CDR3 sequences, roughly 17% being singletons. The specimen sequenced was blood. These TCRs come from a man in his fifties or sixties with Graves' hyperthyroidism.

The chain employs TRBV7-2 and TRBJ2-1; D might be TRBD1 (6 bases). V shed 5 bases and J shed 0 bases, with 20 bases lying between them. Germline CDR1 is SGHTA and CDR2 is FQGNSA. The CDR3 runs to 18 residues. The DNA for the CDR3 is TGTGCCAGCAGCCTTGGGGGCTACCCCTCACCCTCCTACAATGAGCAGTTCTTC. The encoded protein is CASSLGGYPSPSYNEQFF. Full variable domain (remainder filled in from reference TRBV7-2 and TRBJ2-1): GAGVSQSPSNKVTEKGKDVELRCDPISGHTALYWYRQSLGQGLEFLIYFQGNSAPDKSGLPSDRFSAERTGGSVSTLTIQRTQQEDSAVYLCASSLGGYPSPSYNEQFFGPGTRLTVL.

In the case of this clonotype: Because the CDR3 is missing its conserved closing phenylalanine or tryptophan, this is likely a read error. This chain links TRBV10-3 with TRBJ2-7; tentatively, D is TRBD1 (5 bases). Germline CDR1 and CDR2: ENHRY and SYGVKD. Between the trimmed V and J ends, which lost 3 bases and 0 bases, there was a span of 9 bases. CDR3 size: 14 residues. CDR3 sequence: CAISDGAYSYEQYS. The CDR3 nucleotides are TGTGCCATCAGTGATGGGGCTTACTCCTACGAGCAGTACTCC.

This clonotype came up many times. CDR3 in DNA: TGTGCCAGCAGTTTTGGGCAGGGGGCCTACCAAGAGACCCAGTACTTC. Translated, it gives CASSFGQGAYQETQYF. V and J are TRBV27 and TRBJ2-5, with 8 bases matching TRBD1. The V gene end was trimmed by 3 bases and the J gene end by 0 bases; junction bases not matched to a gene: 6. The CDR3 is 16 amino acids. Looked up from germline, CDR1 is MNHEY and CDR2 is SMNVEV (reference sequence).

This clonotype was observed a few times. The gene calls are TRBV11-2 and TRBJ1-4; TRBD1 is a possible D gene (6 bases). The ends were cut back, 6 bases at V and 5 bases at J, with 13 bases in the middle. CDR3 length equals 14 residues. Germline lookup yields CDR1 SGHAT and CDR2 FQNNGV. The chain's CDR3 is CASRGGDTNEKLFF. The CDR3 region has the DNA TGTGCCAGCAGGGGCGGGGACACAAATGAAAAACTGTTTTTT.

The chain carries TRBV19 and TRBJ2-1; no definite D call. The germline CDR1 and CDR2 sequences are LNHDA and SQIVND (reference sequence). Between the trimmed V and J ends, which lost 5 bases and 0 bases, there was a span of 14 bases. The CDR3 consists of 16 residues. CDR3 DNA sequence: TGTGCCAGTAGTCTCGGAAGGCGGCGCTCCTACAATGAGCAGTTCTTC. Translating gives CASSLGRRRSYNEQFF.

In its sample, this clonotype was seen a few times. J is TRBJ2-1 and V is TRBV7-9; 9 bases agree with TRBD2. CDR3 length: 16 residues. J lost 7 bases, V lost 1 base, and 8 bases had no gene match. Germline lookup yields CDR1 SEHNR and CDR2 FQNEAQ (reference sequence). CDR3 nucleotides: TGTGCCAGCAGCTTAGGGTTTGTAGCGGGAGAAAATGAGCAGTTCTTC. Translation: CASSLGFVAGENEQFF.

This clonotype occurred many times. The V and J genes are TRBV6-5 and TRBJ1-3; the D gene is possibly TRBD1 (6 bases). Trimming removed 2 bases at V and 0 bases at J, with 11 bases between. This CDR3 contains 16 residues. Germline CDR1 reads MNHEY; CDR2 reads SVGAGI. The CDR3 loop is CASSYDRPSSGNTIYF. In DNA, the CDR3 is TGTGCCAGCAGTTACGACAGGCCCTCCTCTGGAAACACCATATATTTT.

This clonotype has just a few counts. The rearrangement joins TRBV12-3 or TRBV12-4 to TRBJ2-7, with 11 positions matching TRBD1. Losses at the gene ends were 6 bases for V and 2 bases for J; bases not matched to a gene: 6. This CDR3 is 15 amino acids long. For the CDR3, the DNA is TGTGCCAGCAGAAAAACGGGACAGGGGGCCTACGAGCAGTACTTC. Translating it yields CASRKTGQGAYEQYF.

The chain recombines TRBV12-3 or TRBV12-4 with TRBJ1-1; no clear D. Between the trimmed V and J ends, which lost 2 bases and 6 bases, there was a span of 10 bases. The CDR3 extends over 13 amino acids. CDR3 loop: CASSLWVDAEAFF. In DNA form, the CDR3 reads TGTGCCAGCAGTTTATGGGTGGATGCTGAAGCTTTCTTT.

This clonotype was observed many times. The chain couples TRBV12-3 or TRBV12-4 to TRBJ2-2, with TRBD2 matching 8 bases. The CDR3 runs 15 residues. Unmatched junction bases numbered 4, after V lost 1 base and J lost 6 bases. CDR3 sequence reads: CASSLEAGVSGELFF. Written as DNA, the CDR3 is TGTGCCAGCAGTTTAGAAGCGGGAGTCTCCGGGGAGCTGTTTTTT.

This clonotype was counted ten times or more. The chain uses TRBV2 and TRBJ1-4, with D possibly matching TRBD1 (5 bases). Per the germline V gene, CDR1 is SNHLY and CDR2 is FYNNEI. The CDR3 contains 15 residues. V gave up 0 bases and J gave up 8 bases, with 13 bases separating them. The CDR3 region is CASSEAGGSREKLFF. The CDR3 bases are TGTGCCAGCAGTGAAGCCGGGGGTTCGCGAGAAAAACTGTTTTTT.

This clonotype was counted at least ten times. The chain carries TRBV10-3 and TRBJ2-6; 10 bases align to TRBD2. This CDR3 is built from 17 residues. The junction had 7 bases not matched to a gene; V was cut back by 6 bases and J by 2 bases. CDR1 and CDR2 from the germline V gene are ENHRY and SYGVKD. The CDR3: CAIRSASGRPGANVLTF. The CDR3 DNA is TGTGCCATCAGGAGTGCTAGCGGGAGACCTGGGGCCAACGTCCTGACTTTC.

This clonotype was recorded many times. This chain links TRBV11-2 with TRBJ2-3, with D possibly TRBD1 on 6 matching bases. V was cut by 6 bases and J by 1 base, with 17 bases left in between. The CDR3 contains 16 residues. Germline values: CDR1 SGHAT, CDR2 FQNNGV. Here the CDR3 DNA reads TGTGCCAGCAGTCTCGTACAGGGAGTGGGCACAGATACGCAGTATTTT. It encodes CASSLVQGVGTDTQYF.

This clonotype was counted a few times. The chain joins TRBV3-1 to TRBJ2-7; the D gene could be TRBD1 or TRBD2 (5 bases each). Trimming stripped 0 bases from V and 6 bases from J, with 27 bases between. This CDR3 has 19 residues. Germline V gene sequence: CDR1 LGHDT, CDR2 YNNKEL (reference sequence). This chain's CDR3 is CASSQDLCWGLAGPCEQYF. The CDR3 coding sequence is TGTGCCAGCAGCCAAGATTTGTGCTGGGGGTTGGCAGGGCCATGCGAGCAGTACTTC.

This clonotype was seen at least ten times. The CDR3 region has the DNA TGTGCCAGCAAGGAACAGGGTGGGACTGAAGCTTTCTTT. Amino acid sequence: CASKEQGGTEAFF. This rearrangement joins TRBV2 to TRBJ1-1; D is perhaps TRBD1 (6 bases). The V gene lost 7 bases and the J gene lost 5 bases, with 14 bases spanning the gap. Germline V gene sequence: CDR1 SNHLY, CDR2 FYNNEI. The CDR3 is made up of 13 amino acids.

The V gene is TRBV27, the J gene TRBJ2-6, with TRBD2 matching 7 bases. Germline V CDR1 and CDR2: MNHEY, SMNVEV (reference sequence). Trimming cost V 1 base and J 4 bases; bases outside gene matches: 13. The CDR3 consists of 19 residues. In DNA form, the CDR3 reads TGTGCCAGCAGTTTATTGGAGAGGGAGGGCCGTTCCGGGGCCAACGTCCTGACTTTC. It translates to CASSLLEREGRSGANVLTF.

A few counts support this clonotype. This chain connects TRBV27 to TRBJ2-1; maybe TRBD1 (6 bases). CDR1 is MNHEY and CDR2 is SMNVEV in the germline V gene (reference sequence). There are 15 residues in the CDR3. V dropped 0 bases and J dropped 3 bases, with 9 bases sitting between them. The CDR3 sequence is CASSLSRGDYNEQFF. Here the CDR3 DNA reads TGTGCCAGCAGTTTATCCAGGGGCGACTACAATGAGCAGTTCTTC.

This clonotype showed up just a few times. This sequence joins TRBV20-1 and TRBJ2-7; 10 bases match TRBD1. Germline-derived CDR1 and CDR2 are DFQATT and SNEGSKA (reference sequence). The length of the CDR3 is 13 residues. The CDR3 reads CKVGDRGFYEQYF. The CDR3 DNA is TGCAAGGTCGGGGACAGGGGTTTCTACGAGCAGTACTTC.

The chain carries TRBV4-2 and TRBJ1-5, with a weak D call TRBD1 (6 bases). The V end lost 0 bases, the J end lost 4 bases, and 16 bases lay between the germline ends. The CDR3 extends over 17 amino acids. The germline V gene has CDR1 LGHNA and CDR2 YNFKEQ. CDR3 amino acids: CASSQEAQGSGNQPQHF. The CDR3 coding sequence is TGTGCCAGCAGCCAAGAGGCACAGGGTAGTGGTAATCAGCCCCAGCATTTT.

This clonotype has more than one count but fewer than ten. The V gene is TRBV6-1, the J gene TRBJ1-3; D gene unclear. The CDR3 is 16 amino acids. The germline CDR1 and CDR2 sequences are MNHNS and SASEGT. V was shortened by 6 bases and J by 0 bases, with 15 bases between the two germline ends. CDR3 sequence: CASREDGTYSGNTIYF. Here the CDR3 DNA reads TGTGCCAGCAGAGAGGACGGCACCTACTCTGGAAACACCATATATTTT.

This clonotype was detected ten times or more. CDR3 sequence (DNA): TGTGCCAGCAGTTTGGCCGACAGGGTCGGGGAAAAACTGTTTTTT. Protein sequence: CASSLADRVGEKLFF. V usage is TRBV12-3 or TRBV12-4 and J usage is TRBJ1-4; 7 bases map to TRBD1. The CDR3 spans 15 residues. The V segment lost 3 bases and the J segment 8 bases; nucleotides outside the gene matches: 9.

The J gene is TRBJ2-1, the V gene TRBV20-1; the D is unclear. Looked up from germline, CDR1 is DFQATT and CDR2 is SNEGSKA (reference sequence). Trimming took 0 bases from V and 8 from J, leaving 5 bases between them. The CDR3 extends over 11 amino acids. CDR3: CSAREVDEQFF. The CDR3 DNA is TGCAGTGCTAGAGAAGTTGATGAGCAGTTCTTC.

The V and J genes are TRBV28 and TRBJ1-2; D possibly corresponds to TRBD1 (6 bases). Germline V lookup: CDR1 MDHEN, CDR2 SYDVKM. V was clipped by 3 bases and J by 4 bases, with 18 bases between them. The CDR3 has 16 amino acids. Written as DNA, the CDR3 is TGTGCCAGCAGTTTGGGTTCAGGGGCAGGCGGCTATGGCTACACCTTC. Translating it yields CASSLGSGAGGYGYTF.